Following are 12 T cell receptor beta chains from one sample sequenced in a study of metastatic and nonmetastatic thyroid tumors. TCRdb re-called the PCR reads through MiXCR. The data contain 60,000 or so clones, just under 30% of them singletons. Treatment of any kind had been given to no patient before thyroid surgery. The sample taken for sequencing was blood. Every receptor here comes from a female donor with papillary thyroid cancer or a benign thyroid nodule (not recorded which). Some clones in this sample may be carry-over from other donors' samples.

The chain employs TRBV5-1 and TRBJ1-6, with a possible D match to TRBD1 (6 bases). The length of the CDR3 is 14 residues. With 4 bases removed from V and 7 bases from J, the gap between germline ends came to 12 bases. Germline V gene data show CDR1 as SGHRS and CDR2 as YFSETQ. DNA for the CDR3: TGCGCCAGCAGCCAACAGGGTGACAATTCACCCCTCCACTTT. Its protein product is CASSQQGDNSPLHF.

This clone occurred a few times. The chain links TRBV20-1 to TRBJ1-1; 9 nucleotides line up with TRBD1. The CDR3 loop spans 14 amino acids. The V gene's germline CDR1 is DFQATT and CDR2 SNEGSKA (reference sequence). V trimming: 6 bases; J trimming: 7 bases; junction bases outside the gene matches: 12. Here the CDR3 DNA reads TGCAGTGCCTGGACAGGGGTACCGAAAGGTGAAGCTTTCTTT. This translates into CSAWTGVPKGEAFF.

A few counts support this clone. The V gene is TRBV7-8, the J gene TRBJ2-7, with TRBD2 matching over 10 bases. J was trimmed by 3 bases and V by 4 bases; bases with no gene match: 6. CDR1 is SGHVS and CDR2 is FQNEAQ in the germline V gene. This CDR3 region has 15 residues. As DNA, the CDR3 is TGTGCCAGCAGCTACAGCGGGAGGGCCGTCTACGAGCAGTACTTC. Translation gives CASSYSGRAVYEQYF.

This chain connects TRBV6-2 or TRBV6-3 to TRBJ1-5, with a possible D match to TRBD1 (5 bases). V lost 5 bases, J lost 1 base, and 12 bases lay in between. Per germline, CDR1 MNHEY and CDR2 SVGEGT. CDR3 length: 15 amino acids. The CDR3 loop is CASSPLRGSNQPQHF. The CDR3 bases are TGTGCCAGCAGTCCCCTCCGGGGGAGCAATCAGCCCCAGCATTTT.

In its sample, this clone was seen a few times. The chain couples TRBV20-1 to TRBJ1-6; TRBD1 might be the D (5 bases). Deletions cut 6 bases from V and 6 bases from J, with 21 bases between. This CDR3 contains 16 residues. Germline V gene lookup returns CDR1 DFQATT and CDR2 SNEGSKA (reference sequence). The CDR3 protein is CSAPLVQGFGNSPLHF. CDR3 sequence (DNA): TGCAGTGCCCCGCTGGTGCAGGGTTTCGGTAATTCACCCCTCCACTTT.

This clone was counted a few times. The chain couples TRBV15 to TRBJ2-5, with D unresolved. CDR3 length equals 13 residues. Between the trimmed V and J ends, which lost 2 bases and 0 bases, there was a span of 4 bases. CDR1 and CDR2 (germline): LNHNV, YYDKDF (reference sequence). CDR3 region: CATSRQNQETQYF. DNA for the CDR3: TGTGCCACCAGCAGACAGAACCAAGAGACCCAGTACTTC.

This clone has just a few counts. CDR3 in amino acids: CASWSGGGTDTQYF. CDR3 coding DNA: TGTGCCAGCTGGAGCGGGGGGGGCACAGATACGCAGTATTTT. V is TRBV6-1 and J is TRBJ2-3; 10 positions agree with TRBD2. CDR1 and CDR2 from the germline V gene are MNHNS and SASEGT. CDR3 length equals 14 residues. With 8 bases clipped from V and 1 base from J, the junction kept 3 bases outside the gene matches.

The chain combines TRBV20-1 with TRBJ2-7; D gene ambiguous. The germline V gene has CDR1 DFQATT and CDR2 SNEGSKA (reference sequence). Trimming cost V 0 bases and J 2 bases, with 11 bases left between them. This CDR3 is 14 amino acids long. CDR3 sequence (DNA): TGCAGTGCTAGAGATCTTAGGGTGACCTACGAGCAGTACTTC. This translates into CSARDLRVTYEQYF.

The CDR3 DNA reads as TGTGCCAGCAGTCCCCCCGATGGGCGGACCGGCACAGATACGCAGTATTTT. This gives the protein CASSPPDGRTGTDTQYF. The chain combines TRBV6-6 with TRBJ2-3; D ambiguous. Germline V lookup: CDR1 MNHNY, CDR2 SVGAGI (reference sequence). The V end was cut by 5 bases, the J end by 1 base, with 19 bases between. This CDR3 comprises 17 residues.

This rearrangement joins TRBV7-6 to TRBJ2-1; 8 bases line up with TRBD2. CDR1 and CDR2 from the germline V gene are SGHVS and FNYEAQ. The V segment lost 2 bases and the J segment 4 bases; nucleotides outside the gene matches: 7. The CDR3 runs 16 residues. The CDR3 is CASSLTGGGIYNEQFF. In DNA form, the CDR3 reads TGTGCCAGCAGCTTAACAGGCGGGGGGATTTACAATGAGCAGTTCTTC.

This clone is labeled medium-sized. The genes are TRBV7-8 and TRBJ1-2; 9 bases fit TRBD1. Per the germline V gene, CDR1 is SGHVS and CDR2 is FQNEAQ. Trimming at V came to 7 bases and at J to 9 bases, leaving 12 bases not matched to a gene. CDR3 size: 14 residues. The CDR3 nucleotides read TGTGCCAGCACCATAGGCACAGGGGGCTTCAGCTACACCTTC. The encoded protein is CASTIGTGGFSYTF. The variable domain in full, completed from reference TRBV7-8 and TRBJ1-2, reads GAGVSQSPRYKVAKRGQDVALRCDPISGHVSLFWYQQALGQGPEFLTYFQNEAQLDKSGLPSDRFFAERPEGSVSTLKIQRTQQEDSAVYLCASTIGTGGFSYTFGSGTRLTVV.

This clone was seen a handful of times. The V call is TRBV11-3, the J call TRBJ2-1; D unclear. Germline V CDR1 and CDR2: SGHNT, YENEEA. The CDR3 extends over 13 amino acids. The V end lost 0 bases, the J end lost 8 bases, and 8 bases lay between the germline ends. CDR3 nucleotide sequence: TGTGCCAGCAGCTTAGAACTACGCTATGAGCAGTTCTTC. This sequence encodes CASSLELRYEQFF.